This TCR beta chain originates from a study of blood T cell repertoires in COVID-19. Whole-study context: Both acute and convalescent COVID-19 samples were obtained from the United States, Italy and Spain. In each case, the material was cDNA or gDNA derived from T cells, B-cell-depleted T cells, or PBMCs.

Original processing notes: From reference gene primer amplification, estimates of nucleated cell counts were derived. Method: immunoSEQ multiplex PCR; TCRdb's copy keeps in-frame clones and lacks some. Clone size and the V and J calls come from that table; the DNA yielded D and trimming. The sample has tens of thousands of clones; 65% to 90% are singletons. Material for sequencing was peripheral blood. This clonotype was obtained from an elderly man with active COVID-19.

The CDR3 nucleotides read TGCAGTGCTACTACGGTATATGGCTACACCTTC. It specifies CSATTVYGYTF. V is TRBV20-1 and J is TRBJ1-2; D is unresolved. V dropped 4 bases and J dropped 5 bases, with 8 bases sitting between them. Germline assignment: CDR1 DFQATT and CDR2 SNEGSKA (reference sequence). This CDR3 spans 11 amino acids.